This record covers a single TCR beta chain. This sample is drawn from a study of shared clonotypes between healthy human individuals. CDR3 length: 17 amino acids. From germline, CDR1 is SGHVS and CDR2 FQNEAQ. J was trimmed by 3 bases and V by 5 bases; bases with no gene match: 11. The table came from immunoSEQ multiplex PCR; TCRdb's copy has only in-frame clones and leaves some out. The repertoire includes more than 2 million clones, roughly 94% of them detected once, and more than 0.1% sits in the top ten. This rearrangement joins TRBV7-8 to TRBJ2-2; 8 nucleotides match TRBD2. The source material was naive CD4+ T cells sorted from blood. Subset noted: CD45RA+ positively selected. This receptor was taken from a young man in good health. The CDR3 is CASSLSFSGGYTGELFF. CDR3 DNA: TGTGCCAGCAGCCTTAGCTTCTCGGGGGGGTACACCGGGGAGCTGTTTTTT.